These 8 T cell receptor beta chains share one sample of origin, sequenced in a study of T cell responses to AZD1222 COVID-19 vaccine. Here immunoSEQ multiplex PCR was the method, and the copy in TCRdb shows in-frame clones only, minus some. The data show some 150,000 clones, over 75% seen once. The source material was peripheral blood, sampled 28 days after the second AZD1222 dose. These receptor sequences come from an adult who received the AZD1222 COVID-19 vaccine.

V and J are TRBV4-1 and TRBJ2-4, with D unclear. Trimming took 0 bases from V and 7 from J, leaving 7 bases between them. Germline V gives CDR1 MGHRA, CDR2 YSYEKL. This CDR3 comprises 13 residues. The CDR3 sequence is CASSQDKWNIQYF. The CDR3 DNA follows: TGCGCCAGCAGCCAAGACAAATGGAACATTCAGTACTTC.

The chain recombines TRBV12-2 with TRBJ2-7; the table's D call TRBD1 went unverified against the DNA. TRBV12-2 is noted as a pseudogene. CDR3 size: 15 residues. The CDR3 nucleotides read TGTGCAAGTCGCCCGGGACAGCGACCCTCCTACGAGCAGTACTTC. Translation gives CASRPGQRPSYEQYF.

V is TRBV18 and J is TRBJ1-1; TRBD1 aligns across 10 bases. Trimming took 5 bases from V and 5 from J; bases not matched to a gene: 8. Looked up from germline, CDR1 is KGHSH and CDR2 is LQKENI. This CDR3 spans 15 amino acids. Here the CDR3 reads CASSAGQGIGTEAFF. CDR3 DNA: TGTGCCAGCTCAGCGGGACAGGGGATTGGGACTGAAGCTTTCTTT.

The rearrangement uses TRBV27 and TRBJ1-2; TRBD1 aligns across 7 bases. Germline V gene data show CDR1 as MNHEY and CDR2 as SMNVEV (reference sequence). V dropped 6 bases and J dropped 3; count of bases not matched to a gene: 7. CDR3 length: 14 amino acids. CDR3 in DNA: TGTGCCAGCAGCGCAGGCACAGGGGACTATGGCTACACCTTC. The encoded protein is CASSAGTGDYGYTF.

J is TRBJ1-5 and V is TRBV10-3; a possible D gene is TRBD1 (6 bases). This CDR3 comprises 13 residues. Trimming cost V 10 bases and J 0 bases, with 10 bases left between them. CDR1 is ENHRY, CDR2 SYGVKD, per germline. CDR3 in amino acids: CATTGNSNQPQHF. The CDR3 DNA follows: TGTGCCACCACAGGGAATAGCAATCAGCCCCAGCATTTT.

The chain has TRBV15 and TRBJ2-2; unclear D gene. The CDR3 has 14 amino acids. Germline CDR1 is LNHNV and CDR2 is YYDKDF (reference sequence). Trimming cost V 4 bases and J 0 bases, with 6 bases left between them. This CDR3 is CATSIESNTGELFF. DNA of the CDR3: TGTGCCACCAGCATTGAGTCGAACACCGGGGAGCTGTTTTTT.

The chain carries TRBV30 and TRBJ1-3; 7 bases are a match to TRBD1. Germline assignment: CDR1 GTSNPN and CDR2 SVGIG (reference sequence). The CDR3 has 12 amino acids. Germline trimming cut 5 bases from V and 7 bases from J; bases unmatched to any gene: 5. CDR3 sequence: CAWDQGGNTIYF. The CDR3 DNA is TGTGCCTGGGACCAGGGGGGGAACACCATATATTTT.

The chain recombines TRBV19 with TRBJ1-5; 7 bases align to TRBD1. The junction had 8 bases not matched to a gene; V was cut back by 6 bases and J by 3 bases. Germline V gene lookup returns CDR1 LNHDA and CDR2 SQIVND (reference sequence). The CDR3 contains 15 residues. The CDR3, as DNA: TGTGCCAGTAGATCCGGGACAGCCAACAATCAGCCCCAGCATTTT. Its protein product is CASRSGTANNQPQHF. The full variable domain, its missing parts supplied by reference TRBV19 and TRBJ1-5, is DGGITQSPKYLFRKEGQNVTLSCEQNLNHDAMYWYRQDPGQGLRLIYYSQIVNDFQKGDIAEGYSVSREKKESFPLTVTSAQKNPTAFYLCASRSGTANNQPQHFGDGTRLSIL.